The entry below gives a single T cell receptor (beta chain) sequence along with its context. V lost 0 bases to trimming and J lost 0 bases; unmatched junction nucleotides: 5. Germline V gene lookup returns CDR1 MGHRA and CDR2 YSYEKL. The CDR3 totals 18 residues. Alongside a J-beta primer mix, a sample-barcoded 5' primer served in a second PCR lasting roughly 6 to 11 cycles. A minimum of 2.5 million CDR3-containing paired-end reads was obtained for each sample. TCRdb used MiXCR to reprocess the 5' RACE reads, holding one entry per CDR3 protein. The data contain about 1.4 million distinct CDR3 sequences, 55% to 75% of them singletons. The sample belongs to a study of blood T cells in healthy people across ages.

This receptor was identified in a man aged 18 to 30 in good health. The V gene is TRBV4-1, the J gene TRBJ2-6, with 7 positions matching TRBD2. Sequencing input: blood. For the CDR3, the DNA is TGCGCCAGCAGCCAAGACCCTAGCGGTAGCTCTGGGGCCAACGTCCTGACTTTC. Protein product: CASSQDPSGSSGANVLTF.